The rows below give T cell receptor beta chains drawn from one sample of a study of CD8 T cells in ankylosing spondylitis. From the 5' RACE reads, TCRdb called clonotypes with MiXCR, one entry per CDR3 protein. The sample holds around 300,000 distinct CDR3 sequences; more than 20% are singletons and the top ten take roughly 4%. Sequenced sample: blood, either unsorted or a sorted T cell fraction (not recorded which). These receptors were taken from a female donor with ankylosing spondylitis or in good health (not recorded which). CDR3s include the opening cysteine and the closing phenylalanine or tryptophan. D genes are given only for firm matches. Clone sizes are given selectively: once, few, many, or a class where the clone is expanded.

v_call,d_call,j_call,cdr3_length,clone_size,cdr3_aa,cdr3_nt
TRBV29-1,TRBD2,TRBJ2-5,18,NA,CSVVSVLAGVGGQETQYF,TGCAGCGTTGTAAGTGTACTAGCGGGAGTCGGAGGCCAAGAGACCCAGTACTTC
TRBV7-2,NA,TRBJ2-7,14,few,CASSLEGGSYEQYF,TGTGCCAGCAGCTTAGAGGGGGGGTCCTACGAGCAGTACTTC
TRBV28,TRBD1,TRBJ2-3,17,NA,CASSHRIWDRGTDTQYF,TGTGCCAGCAGCCACCGGATTTGGGACAGGGGGACAGATACGCAGTATTTT
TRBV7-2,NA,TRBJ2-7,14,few,CASSLAKGEYEQYF,TGTGCCAGCAGCTTAGCTAAGGGCGAGTACGAGCAGTACTTC
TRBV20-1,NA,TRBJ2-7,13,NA,CSVGGRAPYEQYF,TGCAGTGTCGGTGGCAGGGCCCCCTACGAGCAGTACTTC
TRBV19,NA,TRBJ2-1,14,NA,CASSIESHYNEQFF,TGTGCCAGTAGTATCGAGTCCCACTACAATGAGCAGTTCTTC
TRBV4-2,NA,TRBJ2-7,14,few,CASSQDRVEYEQYF,TGTGCCAGCAGCCAAGATAGGGTCGAGTACGAGCAGTACTTC
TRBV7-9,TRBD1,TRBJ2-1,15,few,CASSLYGQGFNEQFF,TGTGCCAGCAGCTTGTACGGACAGGGCTTCAATGAGCAGTTCTTC
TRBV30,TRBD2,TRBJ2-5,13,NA,CAWRDRGVETQYF,TGTGCCTGGCGGGACCGGGGGGTTGAGACCCAGTACTTC
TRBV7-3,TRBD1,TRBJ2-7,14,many,CASSLGGQGYEQYF,TGTGCCAGCAGCTTAGGGGGACAGGGGTACGAGCAGTACTTC
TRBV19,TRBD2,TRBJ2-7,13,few,CASSTGGLYEQYF,TGTGCCAGTAGTACGGGAGGCCTCTACGAGCAGTACTTC
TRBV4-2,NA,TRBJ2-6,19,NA,CASSQRPGRLPSGANVLTF,TGTGCCAGCAGCCAACGACCGGGACGACTCCCCTCTGGGGCCAACGTCCTGACTTTC
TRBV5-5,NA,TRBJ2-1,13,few,CASSLTGDNEQFF,TGTGCCAGCAGCTTGACAGGAGACAATGAGCAGTTCTTC
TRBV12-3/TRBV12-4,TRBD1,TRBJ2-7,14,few,CASTSDRGRYEQYF,TGTGCCAGCACCTCCGACAGGGGGCGGTACGAGCAGTACTTC
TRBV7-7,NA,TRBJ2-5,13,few,CASSSDLEETQYF,TGTGCTAGCAGCTCTGACTTGGAAGAGACCCAGTACTTC
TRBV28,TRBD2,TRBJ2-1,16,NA,CASSLAGRSSYNEQFF,TGTGCCAGCAGCTTAGCGGGCCGAAGCTCCTACAATGAGCAGTTCTTC
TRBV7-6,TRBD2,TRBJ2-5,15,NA,CASSFPTGAGETQYF,TGTGCCAGCAGCTTTCCCACGGGAGCGGGGGAGACCCAGTACTTC
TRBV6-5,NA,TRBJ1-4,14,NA,CASSYGRLGEKLFF,TGTGCCAGCAGTTACGGCCGCTTAGGTGAAAAACTGTTTTTT
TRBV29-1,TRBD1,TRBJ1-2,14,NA,CSVPRTGLRDGYTF,TGCAGCGTTCCCAGGACAGGTTTGAGGGATGGCTACACCTTC
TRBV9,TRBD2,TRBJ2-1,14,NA,CASSVGAGGDEQFF,TGTGCCAGCAGCGTAGGGGCCGGGGGGGATGAGCAGTTCTTC
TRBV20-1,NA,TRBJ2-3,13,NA,CSARTGGRDTQYF,TGCAGTGCTAGAACTGGGGGCCGGGATACGCAGTATTTT
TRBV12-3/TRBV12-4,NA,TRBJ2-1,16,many,CASSTPYGSSYNEQFF,TGTGCCAGCAGTACCCCCTACGGCAGCTCCTACAATGAGCAGTTCTTC
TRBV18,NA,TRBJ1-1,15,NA,CASSPTGQTDTEAFF,TGTGCCAGCTCACCCACCGGACAGACAGACACTGAAGCTTTCTTT
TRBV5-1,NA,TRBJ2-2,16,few,CASSFLALRDTGELFF,TGCGCCAGCAGCTTCCTAGCGTTGCGAGACACCGGGGAGCTGTTTTTT
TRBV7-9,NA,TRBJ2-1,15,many,CASSNAYSSYNEQFF,TGTGCCAGCAGCAACGCCTACAGCTCCTACAATGAGCAGTTCTTC
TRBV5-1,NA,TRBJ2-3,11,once,CASSQKDTQYF,TGCGCCAGCAGCCAGAAAGATACGCAGTATTTT
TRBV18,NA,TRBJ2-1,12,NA,CASSPVVDEQFF,TGTGCCAGCTCACCAGTGGTAGATGAGCAGTTCTTC
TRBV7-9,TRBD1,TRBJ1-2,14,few,CASSLSGTAYGYTF,TGTGCCAGCAGCTTAAGCGGGACAGCCTATGGCTACACCTTC
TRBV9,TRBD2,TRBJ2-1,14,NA,CASSVLGTSNEQFF,TGTGCCAGCAGCGTGCTAGGGACTAGCAATGAGCAGTTCTTC
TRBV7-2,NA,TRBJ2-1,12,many,CASSLGLSEQFF,TGTGCCAGCAGCTTAGGTTTGAGTGAGCAGTTCTTC
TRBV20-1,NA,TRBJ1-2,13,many,CSAERPGSVGDTF,TGCAGTGCCGAGAGGCCGGGCTCCGTGGGGGACACCTTC
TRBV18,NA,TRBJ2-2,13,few,CASSPGAAGELFF,TGTGCCAGCTCACCAGGAGCTGCCGGGGAGCTGTTTTTT
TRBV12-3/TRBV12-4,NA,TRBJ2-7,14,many,CASSLMVDSYEQYF,TGTGCCAGCAGTTTAATGGTAGACTCCTACGAGCAGTACTTC
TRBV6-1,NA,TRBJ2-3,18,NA,CASRPTGASGITTDTQYF,TGTGCCAGCAGACCGACAGGGGCTAGCGGGATCACCACAGATACGCAGTATTTT
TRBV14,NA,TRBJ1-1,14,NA,CASSPRVQNTEAFF,TGTGCCAGCAGCCCTCGAGTTCAGAACACTGAAGCTTTCTTT
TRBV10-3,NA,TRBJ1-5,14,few,CAISDGNGNQPQHF,TGTGCCATCAGTGATGGAAACGGCAATCAGCCCCAGCATTTT
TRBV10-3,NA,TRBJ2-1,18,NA,CAISGEGRGRLTYNEQFF,TGTGCCATCAGTGGGGAGGGCAGGGGGCGTCTAACTTACAATGAGCAGTTCTTC
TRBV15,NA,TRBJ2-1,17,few,CATSRDGGFSSYNEQFF,TGTGCCACCAGCAGAGATGGGGGTTTCAGCTCCTACAATGAGCAGTTCTTC
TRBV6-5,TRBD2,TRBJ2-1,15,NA,CASSYRTSGNSEQFF,TGTGCCAGCAGTTACCGGACTAGCGGAAACAGCGAGCAGTTCTTC
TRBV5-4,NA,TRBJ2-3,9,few,CASTDTQYF,TGTGCCAGTACAGATACGCAGTATTTT
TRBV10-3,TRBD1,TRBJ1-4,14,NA,CAISVQGVNEKLFF,TGTGCCATCAGTGTACAGGGGGTTAATGAAAAACTGTTTTTT
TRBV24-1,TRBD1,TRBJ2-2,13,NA,CATGDSDTGELFF,TGTGCCACCGGGGACAGTGACACCGGGGAGCTGTTTTTT
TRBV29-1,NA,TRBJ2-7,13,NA,CSVALVQGGEQYF,TGCAGCGTTGCTTTGGTGCAGGGTGGCGAGCAGTACTTC
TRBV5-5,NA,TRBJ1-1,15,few,CASSGEGIAGAEAFF,TGTGCCAGCAGCGGGGAGGGCATCGCTGGCGCTGAAGCTTTCTTT
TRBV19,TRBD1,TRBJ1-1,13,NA,CASASTGRTEAFF,TGTGCCAGTGCGTCGACAGGGCGGACTGAAGCTTTCTTT
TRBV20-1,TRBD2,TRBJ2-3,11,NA,CSARIAGAQYF,TGCAGTGCTAGAATCGCGGGAGCGCAGTATTTT
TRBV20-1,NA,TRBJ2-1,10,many,CSARGGGQFF,TGCAGTGCTAGGGGGGGAGGGCAGTTCTTC
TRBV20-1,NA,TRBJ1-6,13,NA,CSANRGGDSPLHF,TGCAGTGCCAATAGGGGGGGAGATTCACCCCTCCACTTT
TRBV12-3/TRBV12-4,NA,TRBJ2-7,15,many,CASSLEGGVRYEQYF,TGTGCCAGCAGTTTAGAAGGAGGGGTAAGGTACGAGCAGTACTTC
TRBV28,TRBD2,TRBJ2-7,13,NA,CASNGEGTYEQYF,TGTGCCAGCAACGGGGAGGGAACCTACGAGCAGTACTTC
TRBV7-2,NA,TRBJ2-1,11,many,CASTGGYEQFF,TGTGCCAGCACCGGCGGGTACGAGCAGTTCTTC
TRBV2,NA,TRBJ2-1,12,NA,CASSVLTNEQFF,TGTGCCAGCAGTGTCCTTACTAATGAGCAGTTCTTC
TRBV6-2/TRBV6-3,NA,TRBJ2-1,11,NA,CASSYDFEQFF,TGTGCCAGCAGTTACGATTTTGAGCAGTTCTTC